Shown below are 9 T cell receptor beta chains from a single sample sequenced in a study of CD8+CD57+ T cells in acquired aplastic anemia. Patients chosen for sequencing had CD8+CD57+ cells that had expanded, as shown by flow cytometry. Genomic DNA was employed as the template in profiling TCR beta VDJ and CDR3. In TCRdb, the reads were re-called with MiXCR into one record per CDR3 protein. The sample consists of approximately 57,000 distinct CDR3 sequences, roughly three fifths of them appearing once. Sequences were obtained from sorted CD4+, CD8+, or CD8+CD57+ T cells (not recorded which) from PBMCs. The receptors here all came from a human donor with aplastic anemia.

The chain is built from TRBV19 and TRBJ1-5, with D tentatively TRBD1 (6 bases). Germline CDR1 LNHDA, CDR2 SQIVND (reference sequence). The CDR3 is made up of 14 amino acids. The V end lost 5 bases, the J end lost 6 bases, and 14 bases lay between the germline ends. The CDR3: CASSFETGRQPQHF. In DNA, the CDR3 is TGTGCCAGTAGTTTCGAGACAGGACGTCAGCCCCAGCATTTT.

This clonotype was detected many times. The chain joins TRBV2 to TRBJ1-4; D unresolved. In germline, CDR1 is SNHLY, CDR2 FYNNEI. The CDR3 totals 15 residues. The V gene lost 1 base and the J gene lost 5 bases, with 11 bases spanning the gap. This CDR3 reads CASSEGNVGNEKLFF. The CDR3 DNA follows: TGTGCCAGCAGTGAAGGGAATGTAGGGAATGAAAAACTGTTTTTT.

This clonotype has just one count. The J gene is TRBJ2-1, the V gene TRBV10-3, with 10 bases lining up with TRBD2. This CDR3 contains 16 residues. J lost 5 bases, V lost 2 bases, and 6 bases had no gene match. Germline V CDR1 and CDR2: ENHRY, SYGVKD. The CDR3 sequence is CAISEVSGGRNNEQFF. Here the CDR3 DNA reads TGTGCCATCAGTGAGGTTAGCGGGGGGCGCAACAATGAGCAGTTCTTC.

The chain combines TRBV12-3 or TRBV12-4 with TRBJ1-2; 7 bases line up with TRBD1. V shed 6 bases and J 5 bases; nucleotides not matched to a gene: 9. The CDR3 spans 14 residues. CDR3 in amino acids: CASRQTGLGYGYTF. CDR3 in DNA: TGTGCCAGCAGGCAGACAGGGTTAGGGTATGGCTACACCTTC.

The chain has TRBV19 and TRBJ2-5, with 7 bases identical to TRBD2. The V and J ends lost 3 bases and 5 bases, in that order; junction bases with no gene match: 9. In germline, CDR1 is LNHDA, CDR2 SQIVND (reference sequence). This CDR3 spans 15 amino acids. For the CDR3, the DNA is TGTGCCAGTAGTATGGCAGCGGGACCCGCGGAGACCCAGTACTTC. Amino acid sequence: CASSMAAGPAETQYF.

This clonotype has ten or more counts. The chain combines TRBV20-1 with TRBJ1-5; maybe TRBD1 (6 bases). The germline V gene encodes CDR1 DFQATT and CDR2 SNEGSKA (reference sequence). The CDR3 sequence is 17 residues long. With 1 base removed from V and 0 bases from J, the gap between germline ends came to 16 bases. CDR3 loop: CSARVMGDTHSNQPQHF. DNA of the CDR3: TGCAGTGCTAGAGTAATGGGGGACACCCATAGCAATCAGCCCCAGCATTTT.

This clonotype was detected ten times or more. The chain couples TRBV6-2 or TRBV6-3 to TRBJ1-1; 9 bases fit TRBD1. V gave up 7 bases and J gave up 4 bases; unmatched junction bases: 10. The CDR3 covers 15 residues. Germline V gene sequence: CDR1 MNHEY, CDR2 SVGEGT. CDR3 amino acids: CASTPDRGWTTEAFF. CDR3 nucleotide sequence: TGTGCCAGCACTCCGGACAGGGGATGGACCACTGAAGCTTTCTTT.

The rearrangement links TRBV10-3 to TRBJ1-5; D not certain. The CDR3 contains 13 residues. V lost 4 bases and J 4 bases, leaving 8 bases between the germline ends. The V gene's germline CDR1 is ENHRY and CDR2 SYGVKD. CDR3 sequence reads: CAISGGENQPQHF. As DNA, the CDR3 is TGTGCCATCAGTGGCGGGGAAAATCAGCCCCAGCATTTT.

The gene calls are TRBV10-3 and TRBJ1-2; maybe TRBD1 (6 bases). V dropped 8 bases and J dropped 0 bases, with 10 bases sitting between them. Germline V gene lookup returns CDR1 ENHRY and CDR2 SYGVKD. This CDR3 has 13 amino acids. CDR3 DNA: TGTGCCATCGCAGGGGAAACTAACTATGGCTACACCTTC. Residues: CAIAGETNYGYTF.